These 5 T cell receptor beta chains originate from one sample sequenced in a study of CD8 T cells in ankylosing spondylitis. TCRdb reprocessed the 5' RACE reads with MiXCR, giving one entry per CDR3 protein. The sample carries 120,000 to 150,000 distinct CDR3 sequences, roughly 8.8% recorded once. The sequenced sample was synovial fluid, either unsorted or a sorted T cell fraction (not recorded which). These receptors were obtained from a male donor with ankylosing spondylitis.

J is TRBJ1-1 and V is TRBV7-2; D ambiguous. The ends were cut back, 5 bases at V and 6 bases at J, with 10 bases in the middle. There are 12 residues in the CDR3. Germline V lookup: CDR1 SGHTA, CDR2 FQGNSA. CDR3 sequence: CASSLTWAEAFF. The CDR3 nucleotides are TGTGCCAGCAGCCTCACATGGGCTGAAGCTTTCTTT. The whole variable domain, filled in from reference TRBV7-2 and TRBJ1-1, reads GAGVSQSPSNKVTEKGKDVELRCDPISGHTALYWYRQSLGQGLEFLIYFQGNSAPDKSGLPSDRFSAERTGGSVSTLTIQRTQQEDSAVYLCASSLTWAEAFFGQGTRLTVV.

This clonotype was detected ten times or more. In DNA form, the CDR3 reads TGTGCCAGCAGCCAGTTCCTGGGCTCCTACAATGAGCAGTTCTTC. Translation gives CASSQFLGSYNEQFF. The chain couples TRBV3-1 to TRBJ2-1; D gene unclear. Germline V gene sequence: CDR1 LGHDT, CDR2 YNNKEL (reference sequence). V lost 3 bases and J lost 0, with 9 bases in between. This CDR3 has 15 residues.

In its sample, this clonotype was seen a few times. The rearrangement uses TRBV12-3 or TRBV12-4 and TRBJ2-1; D perhaps matches TRBD1 (6 bases). The CDR3 covers 11 residues. Trimming stripped 6 bases from V and 9 bases from J, with 9 bases between. CDR3 loop: CASRYRVEQFF. CDR3 bases: TGTGCCAGCAGATACAGGGTTGAGCAGTTCTTC.

In its sample, this clonotype was seen a few times. The chain combines TRBV19 with TRBJ2-6; possible D gene TRBD2, 6 bases. V was pared by 5 bases and J by 1 base, with 21 bases between. Germline-derived CDR1 and CDR2 are LNHDA and SQIVND (reference sequence). CDR3 length equals 19 residues. The CDR3 loop reads CASSSPPGTSGSGANVLTF. DNA for the CDR3: TGTGCCAGTAGTTCTCCTCCCGGGACTTCAGGGTCTGGGGCCAACGTCCTGACTTTC.

Ten or more counts support this clonotype. This rearrangement joins TRBV29-1 to TRBJ2-2; D perhaps matches TRBD2 (5 bases). Looked up from germline, CDR1 is SQVTM and CDR2 is ANQGSEA. The CDR3 runs to 12 residues. Trimming removed 4 bases from V and 2 bases from J, with 5 bases in between. Here the CDR3 reads CSVAGNTGELFF. The CDR3 region has the DNA TGCAGCGTTGCGGGAAACACCGGGGAGCTGTTTTTT.